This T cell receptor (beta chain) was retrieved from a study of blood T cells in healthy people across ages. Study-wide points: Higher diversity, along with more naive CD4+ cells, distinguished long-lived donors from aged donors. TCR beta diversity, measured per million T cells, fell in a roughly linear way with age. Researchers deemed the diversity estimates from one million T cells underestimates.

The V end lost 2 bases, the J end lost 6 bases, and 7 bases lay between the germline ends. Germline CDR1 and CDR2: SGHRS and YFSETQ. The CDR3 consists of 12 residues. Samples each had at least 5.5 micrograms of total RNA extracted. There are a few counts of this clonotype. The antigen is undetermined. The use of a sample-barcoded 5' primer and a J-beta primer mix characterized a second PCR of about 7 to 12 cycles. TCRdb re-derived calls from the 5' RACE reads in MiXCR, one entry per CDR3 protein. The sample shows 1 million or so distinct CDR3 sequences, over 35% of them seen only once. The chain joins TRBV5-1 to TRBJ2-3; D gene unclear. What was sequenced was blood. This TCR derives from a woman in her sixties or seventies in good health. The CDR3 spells CASSFLYDTQYF. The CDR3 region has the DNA TGCGCCAGCAGCTTCCTCTACGATACGCAGTATTTT.